A single sample gave rise to the 27 T cell receptor beta chains below, sequenced in a study of cytomegalovirus exposure and HLA in healthy donors. This table comes from immunoSEQ multiplex PCR, and its TCRdb copy is limited to in-frame clones, with some not included. Of a few hundred thousand clones detected, roughly 88% appear once; the ten largest clones hold 2.9%. The specimen was PBMCs. The receptors stem from a woman under 30 in good health and CMV-seronegative.

The chain recombines TRBV11-2 with TRBJ2-6, with TRBD1 matching 9 bases. Per germline, CDR1 SGHAT and CDR2 FQNNGV. With 7 bases clipped from V and 4 bases from J, the junction kept 14 bases outside the gene matches. The CDR3 extends over 18 amino acids. The CDR3 loop is CASTDSRDRVSGANVLTF. The CDR3 coding sequence is TGTGCCAGCACCGATAGCCGGGACAGGGTCTCCGGGGCCAACGTCCTGACTTTC.

This rearrangement joins TRBV30 to TRBJ2-1, with a possible D match to TRBD2 (5 bases). The CDR3 sequence is 13 residues long. Germline loops: CDR1 GTSNPN, CDR2 SVGIG (reference sequence). Between the trimmed V and J ends, which lost 5 bases and 7 bases, there was a span of 15 bases. CDR3 DNA: TGTGCCTGGGGGTTGGTAGCGCGTAATGAGCAGTTCTTC. Its protein is CAWGLVARNEQFF.

This clone was seen a single time. This sequence joins TRBV2 and TRBJ1-5; D is perhaps TRBD1 (6 bases). The CDR3 runs to 15 residues. Germline V lookup: CDR1 SNHLY, CDR2 FYNNEI. Deletions cut 3 bases from V and 1 base from J, with 10 bases between. DNA of the CDR3: TGTGCCAGCAGTGACGAGGGGGGGAGCAATCAGCCCCAGCATTTT. Amino acid sequence: CASSDEGGSNQPQHF.

The rearrangement joins TRBV6-4 to TRBJ2-5; 10 nucleotides match TRBD2. Losses at the gene ends were 6 bases for V and 5 bases for J; bases not matched to a gene: 9. The CDR3 is 15 amino acids. In germline, CDR1 is MRHNA, CDR2 SNTAGT. For the CDR3, the DNA is TGTGCCAGCAGCCCTAAAGCGGGAGGGCCGGAGACCCAGTACTTC. This codes for CASSPKAGGPETQYF.

The V call is TRBV7-6, the J call TRBJ2-5, with a weak D call TRBD2 (5 bases). V shed 4 bases and J shed 5 bases, with 14 bases lying between them. The CDR3 extends over 14 amino acids. CDR1 is SGHVS, CDR2 FNYEAQ, per germline. CDR3 in DNA: TGTGCCAGCAGCTCCCGGACTTTAGGCGAGACCCAGTACTTC. Translation: CASSSRTLGETQYF.

This sequence joins TRBV28 and TRBJ2-7, with 13 bases lining up with TRBD2. Germline V CDR1 and CDR2: MDHEN, SYDVKM. The J segment lost 6 bases and the V segment lost 6 bases, leaving 8 bases of the junction unmatched. The CDR3 sequence is 15 residues long. The DNA for the CDR3 is TGTGCCAGCAGCAAGCGAACTAGCGGGAGGGGCGAGCAGTACTTC. This sequence encodes CASSKRTSGRGEQYF.

This clone was counted only a few times. The genes are TRBV9 and TRBJ1-5, with 7 bases identical to TRBD1. CDR3 length equals 15 residues. The germline V gene has CDR1 SGDLS and CDR2 YYNGEE. The V gene end was trimmed by 4 bases and the J gene end by 2 bases; junction bases not matched to a gene: 6. The chain's CDR3 is CASSLRQGRNQPQHF. CDR3 nucleotide sequence: TGTGCCAGCAGCCTAAGACAGGGCCGCAATCAGCCCCAGCATTTT.

This clone was counted between two and nine times. This chain joins TRBV27 and TRBJ1-2, with 10 bases matching TRBD1. J lost 6 bases, V lost 5 bases, and 6 bases had no gene match. Germline CDR1 MNHEY, CDR2 SMNVEV (reference sequence). The CDR3 extends over 14 amino acids. CDR3 amino acids: CASSTLGTGDGYTF. DNA of the CDR3: TGTGCCAGCAGTACCCTAGGGACAGGGGATGGCTACACCTTC.

V and J are TRBV2 and TRBJ2-1; D perhaps matches TRBD1 (6 bases). V lost 6 bases, J lost 3 bases, and 15 bases lay in between. The CDR3 runs 15 residues. Germline-derived CDR1 and CDR2 are SNHLY and FYNNEI. Here the CDR3 reads CASSGGQLDYNEQFF. DNA for the CDR3: TGTGCCAGCAGCGGAGGACAGCTAGACTACAATGAGCAGTTCTTC.

This chain joins TRBV7-9 and TRBJ1-1; D is perhaps TRBD1 (5 bases). Germline V gives CDR1 SEHNR, CDR2 FQNEAQ (reference sequence). The V end was cut by 8 bases, the J end by 3 bases, with 7 bases between. The CDR3 is 11 amino acids. CDR3 loop: CASGGDTEAFF. CDR3 nucleotides: TGTGCCAGCGGAGGGGACACTGAAGCTTTCTTT.

The chain recombines TRBV28 with TRBJ2-7; 8 bases line up with TRBD2. The CDR3 length is 15 residues. J gave up 2 bases and V 6 bases, and 9 bases lay outside the gene matches. CDR1 is MDHEN, CDR2 SYDVKM, per germline. This chain's CDR3 is CASSTQGLGAYEQYF. CDR3 nucleotides: TGTGCCAGCAGCACCCAGGGACTAGGAGCCTACGAGCAGTACTTC.

J is TRBJ1-3 and V is TRBV5-1; perhaps TRBD1 as D (6 bases). The CDR3 consists of 16 residues. Trimming pared 2 bases from V and 4 bases from J, leaving 16 bases between. Germline lookup yields CDR1 SGHRS and CDR2 YFSETQ. The CDR3 region is CASSLNPRGEGNTIYF. The DNA of the CDR3 is TGCGCCAGCAGCTTAAATCCCAGGGGAGAGGGAAACACCATATATTTT. The variable domain in full, with the rest retrieved from reference TRBV5-1 and TRBJ1-3, is KAGVTQTPRYLIKTRGQQVTLSCSPISGHRSVSWYQQTPGQGLQFLFEYFSETQRNKGNFPGRFSGRQFSNSRSEMNVSTLELGDSALYLCASSLNPRGEGNTIYFGEGSWLTVV.

The CDR3: CASRLWTGANTGELFF. In nucleotides, the CDR3 is TGTGCCAGCAGACTTTGGACAGGGGCGAACACCGGGGAGCTGTTTTTT. This rearrangement joins TRBV28 to TRBJ2-2; 9 nucleotides line up with TRBD1. The germline gives CDR1 MDHEN, CDR2 SYDVKM. With V trimmed by 6 bases and J by 0 bases, 5 bases remained unmatched. This CDR3 has 16 residues.

The gene calls are TRBV9 and TRBJ2-1; weak D call: TRBD2 (6 bases). Trimming pared 0 bases from V and 6 bases from J, leaving 7 bases between. This CDR3 has 13 amino acids. Germline CDR1 and CDR2: SGDLS and YYNGEE. In DNA, the CDR3 is TGTGCCAGCAGCGTAGTTAGCGGCAATGAGCAGTTCTTC. Translating gives CASSVVSGNEQFF.

The rearrangement joins TRBV27 to TRBJ2-2, with 12 bases fitting TRBD1. The CDR3 runs to 15 residues. The germline V gene encodes CDR1 MNHEY and CDR2 SMNVEV (reference sequence). V trimming: 5 bases; J trimming: 8 bases; junction bases outside the gene matches: 6. This CDR3 is CASSPGTGGLGELFF. The DNA for the CDR3 is TGTGCCAGCAGTCCCGGGACAGGGGGCTTGGGGGAGCTGTTTTTT.

The chain carries TRBV2 and TRBJ1-2, with D unresolved. The length of the CDR3 is 14 residues. Trimming pared 8 bases from V and 3 bases from J, leaving 16 bases between. Germline V gene lookup returns CDR1 SNHLY and CDR2 FYNNEI. The CDR3 sequence is CASHRALRDYGYTF. In DNA, the CDR3 is TGTGCCAGCCACCGGGCCCTGCGGGACTATGGCTACACCTTC.

V gene TRBV18 combines with J gene TRBJ2-5; D gene unclear. Germline CDR1 reads KGHSH; CDR2 reads LQKENI. The V and J ends lost 3 bases and 4 bases respectively, with 12 bases between them. The CDR3 contains 14 residues. The CDR3 nucleotides are TGTGCCAGCTCACCCCCCCCTCTAGGAGAGACCCAGTACTTC. It codes for CASSPPPLGETQYF.

This clone has more than one count but fewer than ten. This chain connects TRBV18 to TRBJ2-5, with D unclear. The CDR3 length is 12 residues. CDR1 and CDR2 from the germline V gene are KGHSH and LQKENI. The V gene lost 0 bases and the J gene lost 7 bases, with 6 bases spanning the gap. The CDR3 nucleotides read TGTGCCAGCTCACCACCCGCCGGGACCCAGTACTTC. Its translation is CASSPPAGTQYF.

This CDR3 is CASSLGGGLIETQYF. The CDR3 nucleotides read TGCGCCAGCAGCTTGGGGGGCGGATTAATAGAGACCCAGTACTTC. J is TRBJ2-5 and V is TRBV5-1, with TRBD1 as a possible D gene (5 bases). CDR3 length: 15 residues. V lost 0 bases, J lost 4 bases, and 13 bases lay in between. From germline, CDR1 is SGHRS and CDR2 YFSETQ.

This chain links TRBV6-6 with TRBJ2-1; TRBD2 aligns across 8 bases. V dropped 8 bases and J dropped 3; count of bases not matched to a gene: 9. Germline assignment: CDR1 MNHNY and CDR2 SVGAGI (reference sequence). The CDR3 has 15 residues. This CDR3 is CASRRSGEIYNEQFF. Here the CDR3 DNA reads TGTGCCAGCCGGCGTAGCGGGGAGATCTACAATGAGCAGTTCTTC.

The count of this clone is one. The chain recombines TRBV4-1 with TRBJ2-1, with unresolved D. The V end was cut by 1 base, the J end by 7 bases, with 8 bases between. The CDR3 is 13 amino acids. The germline V gene encodes CDR1 MGHRA and CDR2 YSYEKL. The CDR3 region has the DNA TGCGCCAGCAGCCAAGCGCGTAGAAATGAGCAGTTCTTC. This codes for CASSQARRNEQFF.

CDR3 DNA: TGCGCCAGCAGCATCTTGGGACTAGAAGGCGATGAGCAGTTCTTC. The encoded protein is CASSILGLEGDEQFF. The J gene is TRBJ2-1, the V gene TRBV5-1, with 8 positions matching TRBD2. CDR3 size: 15 residues. Unmatched junction bases numbered 11, after V lost 4 bases and J lost 8 bases. Per the germline V gene, CDR1 is SGHRS and CDR2 is YFSETQ.

This CDR3 reads CASSSRAGLEAFF. The CDR3 DNA is TGTGCCAGCTCCTCCCGGGCAGGGCTAGAAGCTTTCTTT. V and J are TRBV18 and TRBJ1-1, with D maybe TRBD1 (5 bases). The CDR3 is 13 residues long. Trimming left V 6 bases short and J 8 bases short, with 16 bases between. Germline V gene lookup returns CDR1 KGHSH and CDR2 LQKENI. The variable domain in full, completed from reference TRBV18 and TRBJ1-1, reads NAGVMQNPRHLVRRRGQEARLRCSPMKGHSHVYWYRQLPEEGLKFMVYLQKENIIDESGMPKERFSAEFPKEGPSILRIQQVVRGDSAAYFCASSSRAGLEAFFGQGTRLTVV.

This clone has only a few counts. The rearrangement uses TRBV4-3 and TRBJ2-7; 10 bases are a match to TRBD2. CDR1 and CDR2 (germline): LGHNA, YSLEER. The junction had 13 bases not matched to a gene; V was cut back by 0 bases and J by 5 bases. CDR3 length: 18 residues. CDR3 in DNA: TGCGCCAGCAGCCAAGATGGTCTAGCGGGAGTGGGAGCGAACGAGCAGTACTTC. It translates to CASSQDGLAGVGANEQYF.

The chain combines TRBV6-5 with TRBJ2-1; 10 bases fit TRBD2. The CDR3 contains 16 residues. Germline CDR1 is MNHEY and CDR2 is SVGAGI. V gave up 4 bases and J gave up 7 bases; unmatched junction bases: 10. CDR3 region: CASSSTTSGKWNEQFF. The DNA for the CDR3 is TGTGCCAGCAGTTCTACTACTAGCGGGAAATGGAATGAGCAGTTCTTC.

This chain joins TRBV10-3 and TRBJ2-1; 13 bases line up with TRBD2. The V segment lost 5 bases and the J segment 7 bases; nucleotides outside the gene matches: 5. Germline V gene sequence: CDR1 ENHRY, CDR2 SYGVKD. CDR3 size: 15 residues. The CDR3 here is CAISRTSGSGNEQFF. Here the CDR3 DNA reads TGTGCCATCAGTCGGACTAGCGGGAGCGGTAATGAGCAGTTCTTC.

V and J are TRBV14 and TRBJ2-3; 9 bases line up with TRBD2. V trimming: 4 bases; J trimming: 0 bases; junction bases outside the gene matches: 2. The CDR3 sequence is 15 residues long. Germline loops: CDR1 SGHDN, CDR2 FVKESK. The CDR3 loop reads CASSLTSGSTDTQYF. The CDR3 nucleotides are TGTGCCAGCAGCCTTACTAGCGGGAGCACAGATACGCAGTATTTT.